The clone carrying this TCR beta chain was recorded many times. Its antigen is not known. This CDR3 is built from 15 residues. Between the trimmed V and J ends, which lost 2 bases and 0 bases, there was a span of 10 bases. From germline, CDR1 is MNHEY and CDR2 SMNVEV (reference sequence). The data belong to a study of early T cells in non-severe SARS-CoV-2 infection. Study-wide context: Chains were not paired, and sequencing was done on bulk RNA from unsorted whole blood.

Study-level findings and limits: The VDJdb matching leaned toward anti-spike CD8 responses and overlooked private and CD4 specificities.

From the 5' RACE reads, TCRdb called clonotypes with MiXCR, one entry per CDR3 protein. The table lists approximately 80,000 distinct CDR3 sequences, about 11% of them singletons. The genes are TRBV27 and TRBJ1-2, with D uncertain. This specimen was whole blood, taken at baseline. The source of this sequence is an adult who was a healthcare worker with PCR-confirmed SARS-CoV-2 infection or an uninfected control (not recorded which). CDR3 sequence: CASSLVRGANYGYTF. For the CDR3, the DNA is TGTGCCAGCAGTTTAGTGCGAGGAGCTAACTATGGCTACACCTTC.